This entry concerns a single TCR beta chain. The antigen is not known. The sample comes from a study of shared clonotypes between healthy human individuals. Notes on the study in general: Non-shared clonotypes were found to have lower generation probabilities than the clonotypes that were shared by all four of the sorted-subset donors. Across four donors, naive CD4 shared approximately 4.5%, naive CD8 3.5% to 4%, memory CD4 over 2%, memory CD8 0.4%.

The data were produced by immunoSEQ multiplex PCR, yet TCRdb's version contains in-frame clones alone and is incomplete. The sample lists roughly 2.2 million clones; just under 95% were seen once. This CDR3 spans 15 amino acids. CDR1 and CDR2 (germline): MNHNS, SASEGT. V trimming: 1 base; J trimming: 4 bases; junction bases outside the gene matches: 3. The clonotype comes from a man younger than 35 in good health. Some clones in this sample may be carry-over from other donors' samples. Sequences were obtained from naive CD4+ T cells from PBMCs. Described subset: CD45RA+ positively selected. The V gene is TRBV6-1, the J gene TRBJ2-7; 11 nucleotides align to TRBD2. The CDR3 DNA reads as TGTGCCAGCAGTGAAGGAGCTAGCGGGAGGTACGAGCAGTACTTC. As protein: CASSEGASGRYEQYF.